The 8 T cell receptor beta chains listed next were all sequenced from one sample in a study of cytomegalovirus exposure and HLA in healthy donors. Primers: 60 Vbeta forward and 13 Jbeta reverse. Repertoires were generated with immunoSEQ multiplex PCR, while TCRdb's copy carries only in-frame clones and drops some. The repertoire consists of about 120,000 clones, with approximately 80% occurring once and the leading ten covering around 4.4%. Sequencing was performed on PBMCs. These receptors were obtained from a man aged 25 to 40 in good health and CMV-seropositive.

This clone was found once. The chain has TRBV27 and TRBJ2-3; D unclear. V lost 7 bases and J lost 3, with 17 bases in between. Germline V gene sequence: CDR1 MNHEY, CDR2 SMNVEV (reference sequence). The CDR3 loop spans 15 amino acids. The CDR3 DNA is TGTGCCAGCACCAATGACCGGGTAAATACAGATACGCAGTATTTT. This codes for CASTNDRVNTDTQYF.

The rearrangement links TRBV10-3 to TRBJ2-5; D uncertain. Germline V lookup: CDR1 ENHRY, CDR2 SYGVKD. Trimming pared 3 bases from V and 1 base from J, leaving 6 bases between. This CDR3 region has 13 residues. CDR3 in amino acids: CAISDGLQETQYF. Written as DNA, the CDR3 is TGTGCCATCAGTGATGGGCTCCAAGAGACCCAGTACTTC.

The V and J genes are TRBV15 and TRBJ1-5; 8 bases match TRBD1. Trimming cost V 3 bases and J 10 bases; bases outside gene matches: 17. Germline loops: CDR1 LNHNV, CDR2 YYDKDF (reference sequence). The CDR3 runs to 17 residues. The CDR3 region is CATSSGGTGLWVDPQHF. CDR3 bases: TGTGCCACCAGCAGTGGAGGGACAGGCTTATGGGTGGATCCCCAGCATTTT.

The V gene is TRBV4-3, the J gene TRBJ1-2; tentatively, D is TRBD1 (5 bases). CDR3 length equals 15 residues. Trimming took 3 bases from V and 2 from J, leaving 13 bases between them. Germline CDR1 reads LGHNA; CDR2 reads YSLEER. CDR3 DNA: TGCGCCAGCAGCCAGGAGAGACAGCAGAACTATGGCTACACCTTC. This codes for CASSQERQQNYGYTF.

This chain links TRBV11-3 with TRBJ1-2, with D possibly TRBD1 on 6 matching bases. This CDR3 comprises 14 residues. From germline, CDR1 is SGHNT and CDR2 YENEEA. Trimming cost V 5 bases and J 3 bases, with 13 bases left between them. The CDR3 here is CASSVRDTYYGYTF. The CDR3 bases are TGTGCCAGCAGCGTGAGGGACACCTACTATGGCTACACCTTC.

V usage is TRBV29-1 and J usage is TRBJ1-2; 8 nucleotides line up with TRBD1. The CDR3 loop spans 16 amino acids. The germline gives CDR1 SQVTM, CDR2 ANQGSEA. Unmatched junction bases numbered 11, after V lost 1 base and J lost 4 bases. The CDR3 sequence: CSVEGTLLGTGYGYTF. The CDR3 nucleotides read TGCAGCGTTGAAGGAACCCTTCTCGGGACAGGCTATGGCTACACCTTC.

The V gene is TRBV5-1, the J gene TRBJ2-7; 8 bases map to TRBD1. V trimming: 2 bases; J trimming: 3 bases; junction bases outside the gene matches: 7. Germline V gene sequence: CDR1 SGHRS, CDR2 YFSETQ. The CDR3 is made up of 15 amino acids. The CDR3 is CASSFITGTGYEQYF. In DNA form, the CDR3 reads TGCGCCAGCAGCTTTATCACCGGGACAGGCTACGAGCAGTACTTC.

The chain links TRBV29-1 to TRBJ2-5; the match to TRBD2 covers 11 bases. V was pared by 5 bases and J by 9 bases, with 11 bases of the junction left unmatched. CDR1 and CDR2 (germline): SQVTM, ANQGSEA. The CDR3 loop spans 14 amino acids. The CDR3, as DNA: TGCAGCGTTTTAGCGGGGGGGATTGAGAGGTCCCAGTACTTC. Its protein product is CSVLAGGIERSQYF.